The clone carrying this TCR beta chain was seen at least ten times. Antigen unknown. The data derive from a study of Graves' ophthalmopathy and Graves' hyperthyroidism. RNA transcripts provided the template for amplifying TCR beta CDR3 regions. First-round RT-PCR employed HTBI primers, with a second-round multiplex PCR after it. TCRdb ran MiXCR on the multiplex PCR reads and lists one entry per CDR3 protein. The table shows under 250,000 distinct CDR3 sequences, with just under 30% occurring only once. Germline CDR1 MDHEN, CDR2 SYDVKM. This CDR3 region has 14 residues. The germline V and J ends were trimmed by 10 bases and 0 bases, with 10 bases remaining between them. Study-level results: Between ophthalmopathy and stable hyperthyroidism, a 13-signature model drew a separation with 87.88% sensitivity and around 80% specificity. Detected in blood as well were most expanded thyroid clonotypes with frequency above 0.001. Progression of ophthalmopathy was predicted by the model with roughly 71% sensitivity and approximately 72% specificity.

A volume of 9.5 to 10 ml of fresh peripheral blood supplied the PBMCs. This chain uses TRBV28 with TRBJ2-6; D may be TRBD1 (6 bases). Sequenced sample: peripheral blood. The sequence was obtained from a man in his fifties or sixties with Graves' ophthalmopathy. CDR3 nucleotide sequence: TGTGCCACGAGGACAGTCTCTGGGGCCAACGTCCTGACTTTC. Translating it yields CATRTVSGANVLTF.